A single sample gave rise to the 9 T cell receptor beta chains below, sequenced in a study of shared clonotypes between healthy human individuals. Sequencing was performed with immunoSEQ multiplex PCR; in TCRdb, only in-frame clones are kept and a portion is missing. The sample contains approximately 2,000,000 clones, around 93% of which appear only once. Terminally differentiated effector memory CD45RA+ cells were excluded from the naive CD8 cells, which were CD45RO-negative and positively selected for CCR7. The material sequenced was naive CD8+ T cells from PBMCs. The receptors derive from a man between 18 and 29 years old in good health. Some clones in this sample may be carry-over from other donors' samples.

The chain links TRBV9 to TRBJ2-7; D possibly matches TRBD1 or TRBD2 (5 bases each). V was cut by 0 bases and J by 7 bases, with 17 bases left in between. The length of the CDR3 is 15 residues. CDR1 SGDLS and CDR2 YYNGEE come from the germline V gene. This chain's CDR3 is CASSVDQGRGWEQYF. CDR3 sequence (DNA): TGTGCCAGCAGCGTAGATCAGGGCCGGGGTTGGGAGCAGTACTTC.

The chain links TRBV6-5 to TRBJ2-5; TRBD1 might be the D (5 bases). The CDR3 has 14 amino acids. Germline assignment: CDR1 MNHEY and CDR2 SVGAGI. Trimming removed 4 bases at V and 2 bases at J, with 11 bases between. CDR3 in DNA: TGTGCCAGCAGTTCGTCAGGGAATCAAGAGACCCAGTACTTC. Residues: CASSSSGNQETQYF.

This clone occurred once. The chain uses TRBV13 and TRBJ2-7; perhaps TRBD2 as D (5 bases). Per germline, CDR1 PRHDT and CDR2 FYEKMQ (reference sequence). The ends were cut back, 6 bases at V and 4 bases at J, with 10 bases in the middle. There are 12 residues in the CDR3. The CDR3 coding sequence is TGTGCCAGCAGGGGCGGCGGGTACGAGCAGTACTTC. Translating it yields CASRGGGYEQYF. The variable domain in full, completed from reference TRBV13 and TRBJ2-7, reads AAGVIQSPRHLIKEKRETATLKCYPIPRHDTVYWYQQGPGQDPQFLISFYEKMQSDKGSIPDRFSAQQFSDYHSELNMSSLELGDSALYFCASRGGGYEQYFGPGTRLTVT.

The chain couples TRBV6-1 to TRBJ2-7; the D gene could be TRBD1 or TRBD2 (5 bases each). Germline loops: CDR1 MNHNS, CDR2 SASEGT. The CDR3 runs 15 residues. V was pared by 3 bases and J by 5 bases, with 17 bases between. CDR3 bases: TGTGCCAGCAGTGATCCCCGGACATGGGACCACGAGCAGTACTTC. This encodes CASSDPRTWDHEQYF.

The rearrangement uses TRBV5-1 and TRBJ2-7, with TRBD1 as a possible D gene (6 bases). CDR1 and CDR2 (germline): SGHRS, YFSETQ. The CDR3 contains 13 residues. Trimming took off 4 bases at V and 7 bases at J, with 15 bases between the two ends. CDR3 protein: CASSPTYGQEQYF. CDR3 in DNA: TGCGCCAGCAGCCCCACATATGGACAGGAGCAGTACTTC.

Notes on this clone: The sample contains more than one DNA sequence encoding this CDR3. This sequence joins TRBV27 and TRBJ2-7; D remains unclear. V was clipped by 4 bases and J by 0 bases, with 7 bases between them. The germline gives CDR1 MNHEY, CDR2 SMNVEV (reference sequence). The CDR3 is made up of 13 amino acids. In DNA form, the CDR3 reads TGTGCCAGCAGTTCAGGTGGCTCCTACGAGCAGTACTTC. As protein: CASSSGGSYEQYF.

V gene TRBV27 combines with J gene TRBJ2-1; a possible D gene is TRBD2 (6 bases). The germline V gene has CDR1 MNHEY and CDR2 SMNVEV (reference sequence). Trimming took off 10 bases at V and 0 bases at J, with 13 bases between the two ends. The CDR3 is made up of 14 amino acids. The CDR3 loop is CATKIAASYNEQFF. In nucleotides, the CDR3 is TGTGCCACCAAAATAGCGGCCTCCTACAATGAGCAGTTCTTC.

V usage is TRBV5-1 and J usage is TRBJ1-1; no firm D call. V was cut by 3 bases and J by 1 base, with 10 bases left in between. The CDR3 length is 14 residues. In germline, CDR1 is SGHRS, CDR2 YFSETQ. CDR3 residues: CASSSREGNTEAFF. Here the CDR3 DNA reads TGCGCCAGCAGCTCTCGGGAGGGGAACACTGAAGCTTTCTTT.

V is TRBV6-4 and J is TRBJ2-3, with TRBD1 matching over 7 bases. V lost 6 bases to trimming and J lost 2 bases; unmatched junction nucleotides: 8. This CDR3 has 15 residues. Looked up from germline, CDR1 is MRHNA and CDR2 is SNTAGT. CDR3 sequence (DNA): TGTGCCAGCAGCCCCCGGGACAGACACACAGATACGCAGTATTTT. Translated, it gives CASSPRDRHTDTQYF.